What follows are 25 T cell receptor beta chains derived from one specimen sequenced in a study of blood T cell repertoires in COVID-19. The data were produced by immunoSEQ multiplex PCR, yet TCRdb's version contains in-frame clones alone and is incomplete. The sample shows 110,000 to 150,000 clones, 88% of them seen only once. Sequencing input: peripheral blood. These TCRs come from a woman aged 60-75 years with acute or convalescent COVID-19.

In its sample, this clone was seen once. The chain carries TRBV6-1 and TRBJ2-3, with D perhaps TRBD2 (6 bases). Germline CDR1 reads MNHNS; CDR2 reads SASEGT. V was cut by 4 bases and J by 0 bases, with 17 bases left in between. The CDR3 has 17 residues. For the CDR3, the DNA is TGTGCCAGCAGTGGGGGACTTCTCGGGGTGAGCACAGATACGCAGTATTTT. Translation: CASSGGLLGVSTDTQYF.

J is TRBJ1-5 and V is TRBV3-1 (or the pseudogene TRBV3-2); D is possibly TRBD1 (5 bases). V dropped 1 base and J dropped 4 bases, with 11 bases sitting between them. The CDR3 runs to 15 residues. Germline loops: CDR1 LGHDT, CDR2 YNNKEL (reference sequence). The CDR3 DNA sequence: TGTGCCAGCAGCCAAGCGAAGACAGAGAATCAGCCCCAGCATTTT. The encoded protein is CASSQAKTENQPQHF.

The chain links TRBV4-1 to TRBJ2-3; D not certain. V was shortened by 0 bases and J by 4 bases, with 5 bases between the two germline ends. In germline, CDR1 is MGHRA, CDR2 YSYEKL. The CDR3 runs 13 residues. For the CDR3, the DNA is TGCGCCAGCAGCCAAGATCTGTCAGATACGCAGTATTTT. Translating gives CASSQDLSDTQYF.

This clone was observed a few times. This chain connects TRBV18 to TRBJ1-2; D unresolved. The V gene lost 3 bases and the J gene lost 8 bases, with 16 bases spanning the gap. The CDR3 spans 14 residues. From germline, CDR1 is KGHSH and CDR2 LQKENI. For the CDR3, the DNA is TGTGCCAGCTCACCCCCAAGTGGAGTGTTAGGCTACACCTTC. It yields the protein CASSPPSGVLGYTF. Combining the CDR3 with reference TRBV18 and TRBJ1-2 gives the whole variable domain NAGVMQNPRHLVRRRGQEARLRCSPMKGHSHVYWYRQLPEEGLKFMVYLQKENIIDESGMPKERFSAEFPKEGPSILRIQQVVRGDSAAYFCASSPPSGVLGYTFGSGTRLTVV.

V gene TRBV4-1 combines with J gene TRBJ1-1, with 9 nucleotides matching TRBD1. V gave up 1 base and J gave up 3 bases; unmatched junction bases: 3. CDR3 length: 15 residues. Germline V CDR1 and CDR2: MGHRA, YSYEKL. The CDR3 bases are TGCGCCAGCAGCCAAGGGGACAGGGATCACACTGAAGCTTTCTTT. Its protein product is CASSQGDRDHTEAFF.

A single count supports this clone. V and J are TRBV6-2 or TRBV6-3 and TRBJ1-5; 7 bases match TRBD1. The CDR3 runs 18 residues. The ends lost 5 bases at V and 0 bases at J; junction bases unmatched: 13. Germline V lookup: CDR1 MNHEY, CDR2 SVGEGT. The CDR3 nucleotides are TGTGCCAGCAGTCATGAGGACAGGAACCCTTATAGCAATCAGCCCCAGCATTTT. Amino acid sequence: CASSHEDRNPYSNQPQHF.

This chain connects TRBV12-3 or TRBV12-4 to TRBJ1-2, with D possibly being TRBD1 (5 bases). V was shortened by 2 bases and J by 6 bases, with 10 bases between the two germline ends. The CDR3 consists of 13 residues. In nucleotides, the CDR3 is TGTGCCAGCAGTTTATTGGGGGGGGATGGCTACACCTTC. As protein: CASSLLGGDGYTF.

In its sample, this clone was seen once. CDR3: CASSEARVVNQPQHF. The CDR3 region has the DNA TGTGCCAGCAGTGAAGCCCGAGTCGTCAATCAGCCCCAGCATTTT. V is TRBV2 and J is TRBJ1-5; D unresolved. Germline CDR1 reads SNHLY; CDR2 reads FYNNEI. The CDR3 runs to 15 residues. Trimming removed 0 bases from V and 3 bases from J, with 9 bases in between.

This clone appeared a few times. The chain has TRBV19 and TRBJ1-5; 8 nucleotides agree with TRBD1. This CDR3 region has 13 residues. J gave up 7 bases and V 7 bases, and 6 bases lay outside the gene matches. Germline CDR1 LNHDA, CDR2 SQIVND (reference sequence). The chain's CDR3 is CASTDREIQPQHF. CDR3 in DNA: TGTGCCAGTACGGACAGGGAGATACAGCCCCAGCATTTT.

V and J are TRBV28 and TRBJ2-1; 7 positions match TRBD1. J gave up 7 bases and V 8 bases, and 14 bases lay outside the gene matches. The CDR3 has 15 amino acids. CDR1 MDHEN and CDR2 SYDVKM come from the germline V gene. The CDR3 DNA is TGTGCCAGCCTCTCCGGGACAGTGATCCAGAATGAGCAGTTCTTC. Translating gives CASLSGTVIQNEQFF.

The genes are TRBV18 and TRBJ2-5, with D possibly being TRBD2 (6 bases). V lost 3 bases to trimming and J lost 5 bases, with 7 bases between them. This CDR3 region has 12 residues. Germline V gene data show CDR1 as KGHSH and CDR2 as LQKENI. This chain's CDR3 is CASSPRGETQYF. The DNA for the CDR3 is TGTGCCAGCTCACCCCGGGGGGAGACCCAGTACTTC.

This chain connects TRBV7-3 to TRBJ2-2, with a possible D match to TRBD2 (6 bases). V was cut by 5 bases and J by 1 base, with 11 bases left in between. From germline, CDR1 is SGHTA and CDR2 FQGTGA. The CDR3 sequence is 15 residues long. In DNA form, the CDR3 reads TGTGCCAGCAGCCCCGGGGGTAGGAACACCGGGGAGCTGTTTTTT. Translation: CASSPGGRNTGELFF.

This rearrangement joins TRBV7-2 to TRBJ2-7; TRBD2 might be the D (5 bases). The germline gives CDR1 SGHTA, CDR2 FQGNSA. V dropped 1 base and J dropped 2 bases, with 9 bases sitting between them. The CDR3 is 14 residues long. The CDR3 here is CASSLELGPYEQYF. The CDR3 bases are TGTGCCAGCAGCTTAGAACTAGGGCCCTACGAGCAGTACTTC.

The chain joins TRBV5-1 to TRBJ2-7, with TRBD2 as a possible D gene (5 bases). Trimming took off 4 bases at V and 6 bases at J, with 17 bases between the two ends. From germline, CDR1 is SGHRS and CDR2 YFSETQ. There are 14 residues in the CDR3. The CDR3 spells CASSLGRNRGEQYF. The CDR3 region has the DNA TGCGCCAGCAGCCTTGGCCGTAACCGGGGCGAGCAGTACTTC. Supplemented by reference TRBV5-1 and TRBJ2-7, the full variable domain reads KAGVTQTPRYLIKTRGQQVTLSCSPISGHRSVSWYQQTPGQGLQFLFEYFSETQRNKGNFPGRFSGRQFSNSRSEMNVSTLELGDSALYLCASSLGRNRGEQYFGPGTRLTVT.

This clone was recorded only once. This chain links TRBV18 with TRBJ2-7; possible D gene TRBD2, 6 bases. Germline-derived CDR1 and CDR2 are KGHSH and LQKENI. Trimming removed 6 bases at V and 7 bases at J, with 13 bases between. The CDR3 has 12 residues. The CDR3 region has the DNA TGTGCCAGCTCCACGGGGGTGGAGGAGCAGTACTTC. Its protein is CASSTGVEEQYF.

The chain recombines TRBV6-5 with TRBJ1-2; the match to TRBD1 covers 9 bases. This CDR3 is 15 amino acids long. From germline, CDR1 is MNHEY and CDR2 SVGAGI. With V trimmed by 0 bases and J by 5 bases, 4 bases remained unmatched. CDR3 bases: TGTGCCAGCAGTTACTCGACGGACAGGGGTTATGGCTACACCTTC. Translated, it gives CASSYSTDRGYGYTF.

The rearrangement uses TRBV5-1 and TRBJ2-7; maybe TRBD2 (6 bases). Germline V lookup: CDR1 SGHRS, CDR2 YFSETQ. Trimming took 5 bases from V and 5 from J, leaving 20 bases between them. The CDR3 runs to 15 residues. The CDR3 DNA is TGCGCCAGCAGTTCCGGAGGGCTGGTCTACGACGAGCAGTACTTC. It yields the protein CASSSGGLVYDEQYF.

The chain carries TRBV29-1 and TRBJ1-4; D possibly corresponds to TRBD1 (6 bases). V dropped 1 base and J dropped 2 bases, with 11 bases sitting between them. The germline V gene has CDR1 SQVTM and CDR2 ANQGSEA. This CDR3 is 15 amino acids long. The DNA for the CDR3 is TGCAGCGTTGAAGGAGGCAGGGGCACTAATGAAAAACTGTTTTTT. Translating gives CSVEGGRGTNEKLFF.

In DNA form, the CDR3 reads TGTGCCAGCAGCCGGGCGGGGGGCGGCACAGATACGCAGTATTTT. This codes for CASSRAGGGTDTQYF. V gene TRBV11-3 combines with J gene TRBJ2-3; 8 bases fit TRBD2. Germline loops: CDR1 SGHNT, CDR2 YENEEA. After removal of 5 bases from V and 1 base from J, the junction contained 5 bases not matched to a gene. The length of the CDR3 is 15 residues.

Here the CDR3 DNA reads TGTGCCAGTAGTAAGTCAGGGGCCTACAATGAGCAGTTCTTC. It encodes CASSKSGAYNEQFF. V usage is TRBV19 and J usage is TRBJ2-1; the D gene is possibly TRBD1 (6 bases). Per germline, CDR1 LNHDA and CDR2 SQIVND (reference sequence). V was clipped by 4 bases and J by 2 bases, with 9 bases between them. The CDR3 has 14 amino acids.

This chain uses TRBV7-8 with TRBJ2-5; 8 bases match TRBD2. The CDR3 length is 14 residues. The V gene's germline CDR1 is SGHVS and CDR2 FQNEAQ. V trimming: 5 bases; J trimming: 5 bases; junction bases outside the gene matches: 7. This chain's CDR3 is CASSRGGNYETQYF. The CDR3 bases are TGTGCCAGCAGCCGGGGGGGGAATTACGAGACCCAGTACTTC.

Only one count was recorded for this clone. This sequence joins TRBV7-9 and TRBJ1-4; TRBD1 might be the D (5 bases). V was pared by 5 bases and J by 7 bases, with 11 bases between. Germline-derived CDR1 and CDR2 are SEHNR and FQNEAQ (reference sequence). The CDR3 runs to 13 residues. CDR3 bases: TGTGCCAGCAGCCTCGGACAAGGTGAAAAACTGTTTTTT. Translating gives CASSLGQGEKLFF. Variable domain in full (rest from reference TRBV7-9 and TRBJ1-4): DTGVSQNPRHKITKRGQNVTFRCDPISEHNRLYWYRQTLGQGPEFLTYFQNEAQLEKSRLLSDRFSAERPKGSFSTLEIQRTEQGDSAMYLCASSLGQGEKLFFGSGTQLSVL.

The chain recombines TRBV4-1 with TRBJ1-2; D is possibly TRBD1 (5 bases). CDR3 length equals 13 residues. CDR1 is MGHRA and CDR2 is YSYEKL in the germline V gene. V dropped 1 base and J dropped 4 bases, with 7 bases sitting between them. The CDR3 DNA sequence: TGCGCCAGCAGCCAAGGAACAGGCTATGGCTACACCTTC. It encodes CASSQGTGYGYTF.

V and J are TRBV4-2 and TRBJ1-2, with 9 bases fitting TRBD1. The CDR3 runs 14 residues. Germline-derived CDR1 and CDR2 are LGHNA and YNFKEQ. The V and J ends lost 2 bases and 3 bases, in that order; junction bases with no gene match: 1. The CDR3 DNA is TGTGCCAGCAGCCAAACAGGGGGCGACTATGGCTACACCTTC. Its protein is CASSQTGGDYGYTF.

The V and J genes are TRBV28 and TRBJ2-2, with D perhaps matching TRBD1 (5 bases). CDR3 length: 14 amino acids. The V gene's germline CDR1 is MDHEN and CDR2 SYDVKM. V was clipped by 10 bases and J by 7 bases, with 19 bases between them. The CDR3 bases are TGTGCCACCCTATCAGGTGAACAGGTCGGGGAGCTGTTTTTT. Translating gives CATLSGEQVGELFF.